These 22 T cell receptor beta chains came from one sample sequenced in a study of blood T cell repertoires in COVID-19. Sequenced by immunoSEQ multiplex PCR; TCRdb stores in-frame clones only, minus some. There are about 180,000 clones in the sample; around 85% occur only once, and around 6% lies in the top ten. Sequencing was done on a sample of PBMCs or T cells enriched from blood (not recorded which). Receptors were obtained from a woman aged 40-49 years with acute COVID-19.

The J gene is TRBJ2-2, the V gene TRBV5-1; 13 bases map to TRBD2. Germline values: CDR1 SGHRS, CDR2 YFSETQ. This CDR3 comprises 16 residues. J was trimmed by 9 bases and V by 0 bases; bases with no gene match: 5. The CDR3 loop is CASSLGTSGGLRELFF. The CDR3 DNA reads TGCGCCAGCAGCTTGGGGACTAGCGGGGGTCTCCGGGAGCTGTTTTTT.

CDR3: CASSASGTGWNSPLHF. DNA for the CDR3: TGTGCCAGCAGCGCCTCAGGAACAGGCTGGAATTCACCCCTCCACTTT. This chain uses TRBV9 with TRBJ1-6; a possible D gene is TRBD1 (5 bases). The CDR3 runs to 16 residues. Germline lookup yields CDR1 SGDLS and CDR2 YYNGEE. The ends were cut back, 3 bases at V and 7 bases at J, with 17 bases in the middle.

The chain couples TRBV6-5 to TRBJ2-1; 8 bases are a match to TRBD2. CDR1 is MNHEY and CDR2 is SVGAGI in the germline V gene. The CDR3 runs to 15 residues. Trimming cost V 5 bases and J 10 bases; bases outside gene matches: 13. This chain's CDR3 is CASSQPGLGSQEQFF. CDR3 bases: TGTGCCAGCAGTCAACCGGGACTAGGCTCACAAGAGCAGTTCTTC.

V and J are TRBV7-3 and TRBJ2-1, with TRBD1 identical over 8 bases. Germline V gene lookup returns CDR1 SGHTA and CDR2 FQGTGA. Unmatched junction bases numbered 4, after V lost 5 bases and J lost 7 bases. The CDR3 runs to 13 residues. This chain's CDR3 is CASSLDRENEQFF. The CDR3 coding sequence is TGTGCCAGCAGCCTGGACAGGGAGAATGAGCAGTTCTTC.

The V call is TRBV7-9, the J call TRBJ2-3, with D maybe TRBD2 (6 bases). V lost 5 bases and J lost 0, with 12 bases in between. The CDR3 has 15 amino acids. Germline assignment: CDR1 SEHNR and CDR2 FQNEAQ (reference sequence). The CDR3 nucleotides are TGTGCCAGCAGCCGAAATAGCGGAAGCACAGATACGCAGTATTTT. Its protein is CASSRNSGSTDTQYF.

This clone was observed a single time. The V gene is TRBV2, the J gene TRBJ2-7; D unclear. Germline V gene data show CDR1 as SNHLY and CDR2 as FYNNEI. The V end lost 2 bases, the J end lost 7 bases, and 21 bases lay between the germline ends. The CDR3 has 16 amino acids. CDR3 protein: CASSEMETDSLYEQYV. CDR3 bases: TGTGCCAGCAGTGAAATGGAAACAGATTCCCTTTATGAGCAGTACGTC.

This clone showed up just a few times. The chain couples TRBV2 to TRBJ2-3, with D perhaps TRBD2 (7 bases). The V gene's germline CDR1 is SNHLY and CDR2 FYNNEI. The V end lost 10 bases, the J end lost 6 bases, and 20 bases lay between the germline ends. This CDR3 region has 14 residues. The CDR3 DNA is TGTGCCATCAAGTTTTGGGGGGGCTCGGATACGCAGTATTTT. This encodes CAIKFWGGSDTQYF.

CDR3 sequence: CASTLLANSYNEQFF. The CDR3, as DNA: TGCGCCAGCACCCTCCTAGCAAACTCCTACAATGAGCAGTTCTTC. V usage is TRBV5-1 and J usage is TRBJ2-1; a weak D match, TRBD2 (5 bases). Germline CDR1 SGHRS, CDR2 YFSETQ. This CDR3 region has 15 residues. V lost 6 bases to trimming and J lost 0 bases, with 13 bases between them.

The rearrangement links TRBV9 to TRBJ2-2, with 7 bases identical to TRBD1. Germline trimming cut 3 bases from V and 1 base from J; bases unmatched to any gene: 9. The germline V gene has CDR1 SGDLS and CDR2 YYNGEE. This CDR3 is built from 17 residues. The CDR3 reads CASSGRPGGLNTGELFF. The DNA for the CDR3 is TGTGCCAGCAGCGGGCGGCCAGGGGGTCTGAACACCGGGGAGCTGTTTTTT.

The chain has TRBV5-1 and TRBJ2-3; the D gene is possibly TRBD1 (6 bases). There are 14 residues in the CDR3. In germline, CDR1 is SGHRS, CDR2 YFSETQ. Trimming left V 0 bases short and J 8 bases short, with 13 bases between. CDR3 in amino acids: CASSLEGPGATQYF. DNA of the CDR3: TGCGCCAGCAGCTTGGAGGGGCCAGGGGCTACGCAGTATTTT.

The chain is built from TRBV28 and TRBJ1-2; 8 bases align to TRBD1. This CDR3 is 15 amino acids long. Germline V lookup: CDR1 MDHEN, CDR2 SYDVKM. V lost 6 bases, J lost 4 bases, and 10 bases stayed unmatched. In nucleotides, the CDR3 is TGTGCCAGCAGGGACCAGGGGGCGCGGGTCTATGGCTACACCTTC. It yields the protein CASRDQGARVYGYTF.

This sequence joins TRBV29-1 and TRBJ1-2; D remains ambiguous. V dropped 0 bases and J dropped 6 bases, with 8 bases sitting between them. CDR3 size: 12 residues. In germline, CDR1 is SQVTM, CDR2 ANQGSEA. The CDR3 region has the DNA TGCAGCGTTGAAGATTCCCGGGATGGCTACACCTTC. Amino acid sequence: CSVEDSRDGYTF.

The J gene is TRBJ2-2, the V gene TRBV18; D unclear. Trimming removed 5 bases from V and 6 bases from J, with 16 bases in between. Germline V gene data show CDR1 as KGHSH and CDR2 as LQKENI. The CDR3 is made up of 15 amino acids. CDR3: CASSETFSPAGELFF. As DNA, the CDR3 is TGTGCCAGCTCAGAGACTTTCTCTCCCGCCGGGGAGCTGTTTTTT.

The CDR3 sequence: CASSTGYYTDTQYF. The CDR3 nucleotides are TGCGCCAGCAGCACCGGCTACTACACAGATACGCAGTATTTT. The V gene is TRBV5-1, the J gene TRBJ2-3, with unresolved D. In germline, CDR1 is SGHRS, CDR2 YFSETQ. CDR3 length equals 14 residues. V shed 4 bases and J shed 2 bases, with 11 bases lying between them.

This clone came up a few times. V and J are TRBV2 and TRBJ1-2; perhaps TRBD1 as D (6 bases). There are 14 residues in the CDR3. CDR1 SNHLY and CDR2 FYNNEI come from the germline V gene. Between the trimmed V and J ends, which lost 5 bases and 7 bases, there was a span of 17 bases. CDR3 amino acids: CASSREGEMSGYTF. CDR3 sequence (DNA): TGTGCCAGCAGTCGGGAGGGGGAGATGAGTGGCTACACCTTC.

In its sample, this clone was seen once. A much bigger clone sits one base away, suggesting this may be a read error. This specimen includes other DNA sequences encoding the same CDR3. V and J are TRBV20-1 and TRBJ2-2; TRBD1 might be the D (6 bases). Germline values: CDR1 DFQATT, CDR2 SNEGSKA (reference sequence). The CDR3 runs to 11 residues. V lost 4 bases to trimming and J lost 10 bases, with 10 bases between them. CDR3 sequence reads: CSAMKGEELFF. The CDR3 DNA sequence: TGCAGTGCTATGAAGGGGGAGGAGCTGTTTTTT.

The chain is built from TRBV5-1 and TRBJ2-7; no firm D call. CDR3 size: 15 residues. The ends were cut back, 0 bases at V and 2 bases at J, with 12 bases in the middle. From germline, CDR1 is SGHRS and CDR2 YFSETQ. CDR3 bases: TGCGCCAGCAGCTTGGGGCTTCTTCTTCCCTACGAGCAGTACTTC. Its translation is CASSLGLLLPYEQYF.

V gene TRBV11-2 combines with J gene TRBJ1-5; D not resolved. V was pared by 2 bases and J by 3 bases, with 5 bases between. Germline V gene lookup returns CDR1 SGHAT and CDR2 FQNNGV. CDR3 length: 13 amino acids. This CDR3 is CASSLTDNQPQHF. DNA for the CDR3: TGTGCCAGCAGCTTAACAGACAATCAGCCCCAGCATTTT.

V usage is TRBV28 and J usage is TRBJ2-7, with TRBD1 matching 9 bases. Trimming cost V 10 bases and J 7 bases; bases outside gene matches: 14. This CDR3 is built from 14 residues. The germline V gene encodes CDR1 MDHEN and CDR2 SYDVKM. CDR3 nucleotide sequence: TGTGCCACAAAAACAGGGGGCGCGGTTAAAGAGCAGTACGTC. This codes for CATKTGGAVKEQYV.

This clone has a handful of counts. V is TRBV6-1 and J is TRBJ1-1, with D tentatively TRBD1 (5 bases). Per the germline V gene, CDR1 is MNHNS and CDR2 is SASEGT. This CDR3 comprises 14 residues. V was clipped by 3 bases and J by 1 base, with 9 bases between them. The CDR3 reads CASSEGLTNTEAFF. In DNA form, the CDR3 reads TGTGCCAGCAGTGAGGGGCTCACGAACACTGAAGCTTTCTTT.

The CDR3: CASSYSFGNYGYTF. Written as DNA, the CDR3 is TGTGCCAGCAGTTACAGCTTCGGTAACTATGGCTACACCTTC. The chain recombines TRBV6-2 or TRBV6-3 with TRBJ1-2; D unclear. V dropped 2 bases and J dropped 1 base, with 8 bases sitting between them. The CDR3 extends over 14 amino acids. The germline V gene encodes CDR1 MNHEY and CDR2 SVGEGT.

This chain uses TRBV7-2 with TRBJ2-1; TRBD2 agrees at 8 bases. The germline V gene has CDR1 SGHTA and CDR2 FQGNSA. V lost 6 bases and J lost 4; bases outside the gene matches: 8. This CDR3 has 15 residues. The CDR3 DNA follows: TGTGCCAGCAGGGACGGACTAGCTGGATACAATGAGCAGTTCTTC. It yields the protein CASRDGLAGYNEQFF.